The present T cell receptor beta chain was sequenced within a study of T cell responses to AZD1222 COVID-19 vaccine. Whole-study context: Pooled samples include second doses given at about 4 or 12 weeks.

Study-wide results and limits: Sampling that yielded the repertoires occurred only after the peak T cell response.

V was cut by 4 bases and J by 8 bases, with 5 bases left in between. CDR3 length: 11 amino acids. From germline, CDR1 is MDHEN and CDR2 SYDVKM. On this clone: The antigen is not known.

Clones were read by immunoSEQ multiplex PCR, and TCRdb kept only the in-frame ones, dropping some. The sample has some 190,000 clones; around 94% are singletons. The TCR comes from an adult in good health. The source material was peripheral blood, sampled on day 0 of AZD1222 vaccination. This sequence joins TRBV28 and TRBJ2-2; no clear D gene. The DNA of the CDR3 is TGTGCCAGCAGTTCCTTAGGGGAGCTGTTTTTT. It yields the protein CASSSLGELFF.